The 21 T cell receptor beta chains in this list originate from one sample, sequenced in a study of T cell responses to AZD1222 COVID-19 vaccine. Clones were sequenced by immunoSEQ multiplex PCR, and TCRdb holds only the in-frame ones, with some missing. The sample lists some 200,000 clones, roughly 93% seen once, with roughly 0.99% in the top ten. Sequences were derived from peripheral blood, sampled on day 0 of AZD1222 vaccination. The receptors originated from an adult in good health.

The chain is built from TRBV28 and TRBJ2-6; the D gene is possibly TRBD1 (6 bases). CDR1 is MDHEN, CDR2 SYDVKM, per germline. Between the trimmed V and J ends, which lost 0 bases and 0 bases, there was a span of 9 bases. The CDR3 is 17 residues long. Here the CDR3 DNA reads TGTGCCAGCAGTTTATGGGACAGCCTCTCTGGGGCCAACGTCCTGACTTTC. Its translation is CASSLWDSLSGANVLTF.

This chain links TRBV7-2 with TRBJ1-4; 11 positions agree with TRBD1. Germline V CDR1 and CDR2: SGHTA, FQGNSA. The CDR3 contains 16 residues. V lost 4 bases to trimming and J lost 7 bases; unmatched junction nucleotides: 8. In DNA form, the CDR3 reads TGTGCCAGCAGCTCGCAAGGACAGGGGGCCGGTGAAAAACTGTTTTTT. Amino acid sequence: CASSSQGQGAGEKLFF.

The chain employs TRBV6-1 and TRBJ2-5, with D perhaps matching TRBD2 (6 bases). The germline CDR1 and CDR2 sequences are MNHNS and SASEGT. Trimming removed 0 bases from V and 7 bases from J, with 9 bases in between. There are 13 residues in the CDR3. CDR3 in amino acids: CASSEAGLGTQYF. CDR3 DNA: TGTGCCAGCAGTGAAGCGGGACTCGGGACCCAGTACTTC.

The chain couples TRBV2 to TRBJ1-3, with D possibly being TRBD1 (5 bases). The ends were cut back, 8 bases at V and 1 base at J, with 9 bases in the middle. The CDR3 has 13 residues. Germline V gene sequence: CDR1 SNHLY, CDR2 FYNNEI. The CDR3 region has the DNA TGTGCCAGCCAGCGGGGGTCTGGAAACACCATATATTTT. It is translated as CASQRGSGNTIYF.

This chain uses TRBV29-1 with TRBJ2-5, with 8 bases that match TRBD2. Germline CDR1 SQVTM, CDR2 ANQGSEA. CDR3 size: 13 residues. V lost 7 bases and J lost 7; bases outside the gene matches: 11. DNA for the CDR3: TGCAGCGCCGACTTAGCGGGATCTCGGACCCAGTACTTC. Amino acids: CSADLAGSRTQYF.

This chain connects TRBV5-6 to TRBJ1-2; possibly TRBD1 for D (6 bases). V lost 0 bases to trimming and J lost 2 bases, with 14 bases between them. The germline gives CDR1 SGHDT, CDR2 YYEEEE. The length of the CDR3 is 16 residues. DNA of the CDR3: TGTGCCAGCAGCTTGGCCGGTACAGGGCCGAACTATGGCTACACCTTC. It codes for CASSLAGTGPNYGYTF.

DNA of the CDR3: TGTGCCAGCAGCTTACCCGGGACAGCCGTCACCGGGGAGCTGTTTTTT. Amino acids: CASSLPGTAVTGELFF. The chain couples TRBV7-6 to TRBJ2-2; TRBD1 matches at 7 bases. This CDR3 is built from 16 residues. Per germline, CDR1 SGHVS and CDR2 FNYEAQ. V gave up 2 bases and J gave up 4 bases; unmatched junction bases: 7.

V and J are TRBV27 and TRBJ2-3; D perhaps matches TRBD2 (6 bases). This CDR3 comprises 13 residues. Germline V lookup: CDR1 MNHEY, CDR2 SMNVEV (reference sequence). Deletions cut 3 bases from V and 4 bases from J, with 8 bases between. CDR3 nucleotide sequence: TGTGCCAGCAGTTTGGGGGGATCAGATACGCAGTATTTT. Translating it yields CASSLGGSDTQYF.

The chain joins TRBV20-1 to TRBJ2-7; TRBD2 might be the D (5 bases). CDR3 size: 13 residues. Between the trimmed V and J ends, which lost 3 bases and 7 bases, there was a span of 16 bases. The germline V gene encodes CDR1 DFQATT and CDR2 SNEGSKA (reference sequence). CDR3 protein: CSASWQASGEQYF. CDR3 nucleotide sequence: TGCAGTGCTAGTTGGCAGGCTTCGGGGGAGCAGTACTTC.

The chain combines TRBV29-1 with TRBJ2-2, with D possibly being TRBD2 (6 bases). This CDR3 is built from 14 residues. Germline lookup yields CDR1 SQVTM and CDR2 ANQGSEA. V lost 6 bases, J lost 7 bases, and 18 bases lay in between. CDR3 DNA sequence: TGCAGCGTGGGGCCGGGACCAGCGGGCGGGGAGCTGTTTTTT. Translating it yields CSVGPGPAGGELFF.

The genes are TRBV6-5 and TRBJ1-2; D gene uncertain. CDR3 length equals 14 residues. V was trimmed by 6 bases and J by 1 base, leaving 12 bases between them. Germline CDR1 and CDR2: MNHEY and SVGAGI. The CDR3 reads CASSHRGINYGYTF. DNA of the CDR3: TGTGCCAGCAGCCACAGAGGGATTAACTATGGCTACACCTTC.

The chain couples TRBV5-4 to TRBJ1-3; D gene uncertain. The CDR3 consists of 12 residues. Per germline, CDR1 SGHNT and CDR2 YYREEE (reference sequence). Trimming left V 0 bases short and J 4 bases short, with 2 bases between. The CDR3 loop is CASSLAGNTIYF. As DNA, the CDR3 is TGTGCCAGCAGCTTGGCCGGAAACACCATATATTTT. Variable domain in full (rest from reference TRBV5-4 and TRBJ1-3): ETGVTQSPTHLIKTRGQQVTLRCSSQSGHNTVSWYQQALGQGPQFIFQYYREEENGRGNFPPRFSGLQFPNYSSELNVNALELDDSALYLCASSLAGNTIYFGEGSWLTVV.

The chain recombines TRBV9 with TRBJ2-7; 9 bases match TRBD2. This CDR3 contains 15 residues. Per the germline V gene, CDR1 is SGDLS and CDR2 is YYNGEE. The V gene end was trimmed by 0 bases and the J gene end by 7 bases; junction bases not matched to a gene: 8. In DNA form, the CDR3 reads TGTGCCAGCAGCGTAGGGGCTAGCGGGGCTGATGAGCAGTACTTC. Its translation: CASSVGASGADEQYF. Looking up the rest from reference TRBV9 and TRBJ2-7 gives the full variable domain: DSGVTQTPKHLITATGQRVTLRCSPRSGDLSVYWYQQSLDQGLQFLIQYYNGEERAKGNILERFSAQQFPDLHSELNLSSLELGDSALYFCASSVGASGADEQYFGPGTRLTVT.

This chain joins TRBV7-2 and TRBJ2-1, with TRBD2 as a possible D gene (5 bases). The V gene's germline CDR1 is SGHTA and CDR2 FQGNSA. The CDR3 is 16 residues long. Trimming took 0 bases from V and 1 from J, leaving 10 bases between them. The CDR3 bases are TGTGCCAGCAGCTTAGCAGCGGCTAGTTCCTACAATGAGCAGTTCTTC. This encodes CASSLAAASSYNEQFF.

The genes are TRBV7-9 and TRBJ1-1; tentatively, D is TRBD1 (5 bases). The CDR3 extends over 13 amino acids. Germline CDR1 is SEHNR and CDR2 is FQNEAQ (reference sequence). Deletions cut 5 bases from V and 1 base from J, with 8 bases between. CDR3 in amino acids: CASSDTGNTEAFF. The CDR3 coding sequence is TGTGCCAGCAGCGATACAGGGAACACTGAAGCTTTCTTT.

This chain connects TRBV9 to TRBJ2-7; D unclear. Germline values: CDR1 SGDLS, CDR2 YYNGEE. CDR3 length: 14 amino acids. V was clipped by 0 bases and J by 0 bases, with 7 bases between them. The CDR3 loop is CASSVVPYSYEQYF. CDR3 sequence (DNA): TGTGCCAGCAGCGTAGTTCCATACTCCTACGAGCAGTACTTC.

This rearrangement joins TRBV9 to TRBJ2-7; 7 nucleotides line up with TRBD1. Germline CDR1 is SGDLS and CDR2 is YYNGEE. The CDR3 consists of 13 residues. The chain's CDR3 is CASSRDSSYEQYF. CDR3 nucleotide sequence: TGTGCTAGCTCCCGGGACAGCTCCTACGAGCAGTACTTC.

The chain links TRBV5-1 to TRBJ2-7; D is uncertain. CDR1 SGHRS and CDR2 YFSETQ come from the germline V gene. V lost 4 bases and J lost 7, with 15 bases in between. This CDR3 spans 13 amino acids. The CDR3 region is CASSGGGSEEQYF. CDR3 DNA: TGCGCCAGCAGCGGCGGTGGCTCGGAGGAGCAGTACTTC.

V usage is TRBV11-1 and J usage is TRBJ1-1; 12 bases match TRBD1. The germline gives CDR1 SGHAT, CDR2 FQDESV (reference sequence). V lost 9 bases, J lost 4 bases, and 6 bases stayed unmatched. The CDR3 is 14 residues long. CDR3 loop: CASTGTGGGTEAFF. CDR3 coding DNA: TGTGCCAGTACCGGGACAGGGGGCGGCACTGAAGCTTTCTTT.

The J gene is TRBJ2-7, the V gene TRBV15; 13 bases line up with TRBD2. The V gene end was trimmed by 1 base and the J gene end by 5 bases; junction bases not matched to a gene: 5. Germline V CDR1 and CDR2: LNHNV, YYDKDF (reference sequence). CDR3 size: 16 residues. In DNA form, the CDR3 reads TGTGCCACCAGCAGAGGTGGGACTAGCGGGGTCCACGAGCAGTACTTC. Protein: CATSRGGTSGVHEQYF.

This clone occurred once. The V call is TRBV9, the J call TRBJ2-4; 8 bases match TRBD1. Trimming took 3 bases from V and 5 from J; bases not matched to a gene: 4. The CDR3 extends over 14 amino acids. CDR1 and CDR2 from the germline V gene are SGDLS and YYNGEE. The CDR3 DNA is TGTGCCAGCAGCGCCGACAGGGGACAAAACATTCAGTACTTC. Encoded protein: CASSADRGQNIQYF.